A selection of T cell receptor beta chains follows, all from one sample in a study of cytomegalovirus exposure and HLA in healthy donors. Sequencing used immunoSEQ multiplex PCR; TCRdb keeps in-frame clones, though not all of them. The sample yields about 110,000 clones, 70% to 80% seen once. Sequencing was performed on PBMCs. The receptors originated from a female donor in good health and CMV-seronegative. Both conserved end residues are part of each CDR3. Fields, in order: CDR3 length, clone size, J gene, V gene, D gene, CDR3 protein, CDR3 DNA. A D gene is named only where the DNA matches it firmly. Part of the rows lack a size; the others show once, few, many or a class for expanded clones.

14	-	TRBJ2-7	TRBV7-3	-	CASSLYGGSYEQYF	TGTGCCAGCAGCTTATATGGCGGATCCTACGAGCAGTACTTC
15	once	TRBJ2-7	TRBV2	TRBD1	CASSDRQGSSYEQYF	TGTGCCAGCAGTGACCGACAGGGGAGCTCCTACGAGCAGTACTTC
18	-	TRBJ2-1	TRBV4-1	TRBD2	CASSQDSPLAGGPNEQFF	TGCGCCAGCAGCCAAGATTCCCCACTAGCGGGTGGACCCAATGAGCAGTTCTTC
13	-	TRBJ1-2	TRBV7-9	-	CASSLGGTPRYTF	TGTGCCAGCAGCTTAGGGGGGACACCCCGGTACACCTTC
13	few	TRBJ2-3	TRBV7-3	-	CASSLAIRDTQYF	TGTGCCAGCAGCTTAGCCATCCGGGATACGCAGTATTTT
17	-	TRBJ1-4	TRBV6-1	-	CASSEQFWAVRHEKLFF	TGTGCCAGCAGTGAACAGTTCTGGGCTGTGCGACATGAAAAACTGTTTTTT
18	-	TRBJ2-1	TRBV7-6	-	CASSLALRGSISYNEQFF	TGTGCCAGCAGCTTAGCGCTACGAGGGAGTATCTCCTACAATGAGCAGTTCTTC
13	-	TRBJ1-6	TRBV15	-	CATCSERGSPLHF	TGTGCCACCTGTAGTGAGAGAGGGTCACCCCTCCACTTT
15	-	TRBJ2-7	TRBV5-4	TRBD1	CASSLGQGEIYEQYF	TGTGCCAGCAGCTTGGGACAGGGTGAGATTTACGAGCAGTACTTC
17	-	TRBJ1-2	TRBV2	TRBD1	CASSNDRVEVSRYGYTF	TGTGCCAGCAGTAACGACAGGGTAGAAGTATCGCGGTATGGCTACACCTTC
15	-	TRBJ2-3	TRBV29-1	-	CSVEGGLTATDTQYF	TGCAGCGTTGAAGGGGGATTGACAGCCACAGATACGCAGTATTTT
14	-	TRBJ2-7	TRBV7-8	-	CASSQQGVKYEQYF	TGTGCCAGCAGCCAACAGGGAGTGAAGTACGAGCAGTACTTC
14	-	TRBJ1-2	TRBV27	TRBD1	CASSGTGGDYGYTF	TGTGCCAGCAGTGGGACAGGGGGCGACTATGGCTACACCTTC
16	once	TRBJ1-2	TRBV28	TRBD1	CASSEDREGSNYGYTF	TGTGCCAGCAGTGAGGACAGGGAGGGGTCTAACTATGGCTACACCTTC
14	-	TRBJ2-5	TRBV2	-	CASSESMSFETQYF	TGTGCCAGCAGTGAAAGCATGTCTTTTGAGACCCAGTACTTC
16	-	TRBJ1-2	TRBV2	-	CASVEGPTTSNYGYTF	TGTGCCAGCGTAGAGGGCCCGACCACTTCTAACTATGGCTACACCTTC
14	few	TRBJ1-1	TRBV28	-	CASRTGTPNTEAFF	TGTGCCAGCAGAACCGGGACACCGAACACTGAAGCTTTCTTT
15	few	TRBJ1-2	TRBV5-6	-	CASSQGWQGGYGYTF	TGTGCCAGCAGCCAGGGTTGGCAGGGTGGCTATGGCTACACCTTC
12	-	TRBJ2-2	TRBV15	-	CATSSSTGELFF	TGTGCCACCAGCAGCTCCACCGGGGAGCTGTTTTTT
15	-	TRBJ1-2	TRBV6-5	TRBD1	CASSYSTRGRDGYTF	TGTGCCAGCAGTTACTCGACAAGGGGGCGCGATGGCTACACCTTC
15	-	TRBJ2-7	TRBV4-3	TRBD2	CASSQEWLAAYEQYF	TGCGCCAGCAGCCAAGAGTGGCTAGCGGCTTACGAGCAGTACTTC
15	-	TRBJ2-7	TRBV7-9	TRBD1	CASSLPGTGSYEQYF	TGTGCCAGCAGCTTACCCGGGACAGGGTCCTACGAGCAGTACTTC
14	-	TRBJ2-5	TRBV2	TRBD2	CASRTGGAGETQYF	TGTGCCAGCAGGACGGGAGGGGCCGGAGAGACCCAGTACTTC
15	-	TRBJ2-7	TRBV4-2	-	CASSRAGGEEDEQYF	TGTGCCAGCAGCCGTGCCGGGGGAGAGGAAGACGAGCAGTACTTC
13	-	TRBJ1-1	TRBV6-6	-	CASSSRENTEAFF	TGTGCCAGCAGTTCGAGAGAGAACACTGAAGCTTTCTTT
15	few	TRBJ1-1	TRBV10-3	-	CAIKGHLGRGTEAFF	TGTGCCATCAAGGGCCATTTAGGGCGGGGGACTGAAGCTTTCTTT
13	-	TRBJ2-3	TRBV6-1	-	CASSEALSDTQYF	TGTGCCAGCAGTGAAGCCCTATCCGATACGCAGTATTTT
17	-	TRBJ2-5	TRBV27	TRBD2	CASSLSWGSGRAATQYF	TGTGCCAGCAGTTTATCATGGGGGAGCGGGAGGGCCGCGACCCAGTACTTC
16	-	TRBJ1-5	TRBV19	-	CASDTGAASLNQPQHF	TGTGCCAGTGACACGGGAGCGGCCTCCCTAAATCAGCCCCAGCATTTT
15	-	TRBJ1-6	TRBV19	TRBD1	CASSGTGVVGSPLHF	TGTGCCAGTAGCGGGACAGGGGTTGTGGGGTCACCCCTCCACTTT
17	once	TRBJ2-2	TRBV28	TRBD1	CASSLSDRGTNTGELFF	TGTGCCAGCAGTTTATCGGACAGGGGGACCAACACCGGGGAGCTGTTTTTT
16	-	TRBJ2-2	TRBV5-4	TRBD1	CASSLAGTGVPGELFF	TGTGCCAGCAGCTTGGCGGGGACAGGGGTTCCCGGGGAGCTGTTTTTT
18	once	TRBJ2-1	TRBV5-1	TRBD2	CASSITGTSGGPNNEQFF	TGCGCCAGCAGCATTACCGGGACTAGCGGGGGACCCAACAATGAGCAGTTCTTC
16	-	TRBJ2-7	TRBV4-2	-	CASSQGPGTNSYEQYF	TGTGCCAGCAGCCAAGGACCGGGAACCAATTCCTACGAGCAGTACTTC
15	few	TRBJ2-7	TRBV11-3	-	CASSFGGILGYEQYF	TGTGCCAGCAGCTTTGGGGGGATTTTAGGCTACGAGCAGTACTTC
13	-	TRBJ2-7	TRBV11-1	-	CASSSDSSYEQYF	TGTGCCAGCAGCTCGGACAGCTCCTACGAGCAGTACTTC
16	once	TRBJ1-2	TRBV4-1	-	CASSQERAAQNYGYTF	TGCGCCAGCAGCCAAGAGAGGGCCGCCCAGAACTATGGCTACACCTTC
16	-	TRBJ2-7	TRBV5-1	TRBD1	CASSLVATDRGDEQYF	TGCGCCAGCAGCTTGGTGGCGACGGACAGGGGAGACGAGCAGTACTTC
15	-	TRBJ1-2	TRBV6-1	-	CASSEAVGGIRGYTF	TGTGCCAGCAGTGAAGCTGTGGGGGGGATACGCGGCTACACCTTC
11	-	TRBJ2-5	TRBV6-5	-	CASPALEIQYF	TGTGCCAGCCCCGCGCTGGAGATCCAGTACTTC
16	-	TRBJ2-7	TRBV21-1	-	CASSEGPGEVDYEQYF	TGTGCCAGCAGCGAGGGCCCCGGGGAGGTGGACTACGAGCAGTACTTC
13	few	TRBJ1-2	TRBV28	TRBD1	CASSDDRGYGYTF	TGTGCCAGCAGTGATGACAGGGGATATGGCTACACCTTC
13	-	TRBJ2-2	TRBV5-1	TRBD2	CASSGGGAGELFF	TGCGCCAGCAGCGGCGGGGGGGCCGGGGAGCTGTTTTTT
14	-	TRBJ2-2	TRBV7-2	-	CASSLDGGTGELFF	TGTGCCAGCAGCTTAGACGGGGGCACCGGGGAGCTGTTTTTT